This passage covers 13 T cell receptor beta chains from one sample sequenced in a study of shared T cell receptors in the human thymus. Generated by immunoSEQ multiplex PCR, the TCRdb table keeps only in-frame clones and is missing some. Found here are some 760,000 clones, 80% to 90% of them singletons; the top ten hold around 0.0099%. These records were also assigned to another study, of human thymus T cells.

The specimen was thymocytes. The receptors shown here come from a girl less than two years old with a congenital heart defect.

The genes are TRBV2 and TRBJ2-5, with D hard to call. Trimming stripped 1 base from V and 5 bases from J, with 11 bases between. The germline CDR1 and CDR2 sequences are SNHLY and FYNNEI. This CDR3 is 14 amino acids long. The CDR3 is CASSEEVQTETQYF. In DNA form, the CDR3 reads TGTGCCAGCAGTGAAGAAGTACAGACGGAGACCCAGTACTTC.

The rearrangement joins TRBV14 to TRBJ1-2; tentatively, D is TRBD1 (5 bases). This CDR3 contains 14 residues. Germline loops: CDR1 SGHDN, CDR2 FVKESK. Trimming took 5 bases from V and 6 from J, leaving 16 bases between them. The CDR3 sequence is CASSSPAGGDGYTF. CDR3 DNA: TGTGCCAGCAGCTCCCCGGCGGGAGGGGATGGCTACACCTTC.

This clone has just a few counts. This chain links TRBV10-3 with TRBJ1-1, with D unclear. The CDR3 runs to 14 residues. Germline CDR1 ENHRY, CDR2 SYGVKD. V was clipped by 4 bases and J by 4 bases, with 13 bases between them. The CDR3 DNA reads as TGTGCCATCAGTGGAGAGCAACCTTTCACTGAAGCTTTCTTT. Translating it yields CAISGEQPFTEAFF.

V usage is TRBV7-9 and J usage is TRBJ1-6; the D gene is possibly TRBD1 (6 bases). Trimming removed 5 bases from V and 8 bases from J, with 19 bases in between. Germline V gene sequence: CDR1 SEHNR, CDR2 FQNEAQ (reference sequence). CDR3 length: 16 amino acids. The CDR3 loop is CASSVTHRAPDSPLHF. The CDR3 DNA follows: TGTGCCAGCAGCGTCACACACAGGGCCCCTGATTCACCCCTCCACTTT.

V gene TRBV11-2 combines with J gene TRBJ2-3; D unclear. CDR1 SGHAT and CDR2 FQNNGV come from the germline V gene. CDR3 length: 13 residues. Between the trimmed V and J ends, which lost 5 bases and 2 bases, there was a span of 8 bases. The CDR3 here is CASSLDNTDTQYF. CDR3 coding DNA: TGTGCCAGCAGCCTCGACAACACAGATACGCAGTATTTT.

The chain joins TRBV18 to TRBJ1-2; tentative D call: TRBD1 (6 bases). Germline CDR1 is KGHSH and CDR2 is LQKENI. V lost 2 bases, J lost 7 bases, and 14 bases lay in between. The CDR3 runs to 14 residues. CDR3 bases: TGTGCCAGCTCACCAGGCAGGGGATTAGTTGGCTACACCTTC. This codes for CASSPGRGLVGYTF.

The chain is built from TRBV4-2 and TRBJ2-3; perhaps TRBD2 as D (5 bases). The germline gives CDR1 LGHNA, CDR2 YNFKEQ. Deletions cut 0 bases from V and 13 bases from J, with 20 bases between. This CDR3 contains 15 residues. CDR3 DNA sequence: TGTGCCAGCAGCCAAGAGGGAGAAGAAACCCCTCGGGAGTATTTT. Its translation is CASSQEGEETPREYF.

CDR3 nucleotides: TGTGCCAGTAGTATCGAATCACTCGGGGGGCCTCTGATGTCAGATACGCAGTATTTT. It specifies CASSIESLGGPLMSDTQYF. This chain uses TRBV19 with TRBJ2-3, with D possibly TRBD2 on 7 matching bases. This CDR3 has 19 residues. Trimming removed 3 bases from V and 4 bases from J, with 26 bases in between. Germline V gene data show CDR1 as LNHDA and CDR2 as SQIVND (reference sequence).

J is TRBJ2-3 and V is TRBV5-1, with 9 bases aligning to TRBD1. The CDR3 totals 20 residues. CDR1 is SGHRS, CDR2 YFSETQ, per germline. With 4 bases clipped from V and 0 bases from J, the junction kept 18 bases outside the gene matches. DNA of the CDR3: TGCGCCAGCAGCACACCGGGACAGGGACCACGATCATCTAGCACAGATACGCAGTATTTT. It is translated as CASSTPGQGPRSSSTDTQYF.

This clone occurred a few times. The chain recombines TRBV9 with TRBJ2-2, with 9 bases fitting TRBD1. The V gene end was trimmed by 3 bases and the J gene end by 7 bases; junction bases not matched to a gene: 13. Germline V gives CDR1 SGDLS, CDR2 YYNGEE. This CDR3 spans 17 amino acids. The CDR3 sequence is CASSEIRDRDFDGELFF. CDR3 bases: TGTGCCAGCAGCGAGATCCGGGACAGGGATTTCGACGGGGAGCTGTTTTTT.

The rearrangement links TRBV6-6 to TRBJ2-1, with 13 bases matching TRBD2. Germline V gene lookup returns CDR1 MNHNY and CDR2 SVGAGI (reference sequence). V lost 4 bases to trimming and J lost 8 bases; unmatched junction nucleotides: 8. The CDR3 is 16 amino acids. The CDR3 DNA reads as TGTGCCAGCAGTTCGCGTCCTGGGACTAGCGGGGATGAGCAGTTCTTC. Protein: CASSSRPGTSGDEQFF.

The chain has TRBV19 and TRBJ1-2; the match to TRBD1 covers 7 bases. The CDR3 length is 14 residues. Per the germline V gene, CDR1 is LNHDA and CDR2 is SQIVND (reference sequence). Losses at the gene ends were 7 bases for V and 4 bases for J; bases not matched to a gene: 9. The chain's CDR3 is CASKGARQGYGYTF. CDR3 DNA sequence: TGTGCCAGTAAGGGGGCGAGACAGGGCTATGGCTACACCTTC.

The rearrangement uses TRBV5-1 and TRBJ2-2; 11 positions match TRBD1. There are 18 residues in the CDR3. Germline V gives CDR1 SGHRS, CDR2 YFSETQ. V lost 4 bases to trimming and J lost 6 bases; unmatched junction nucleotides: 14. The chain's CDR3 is CASSQSSGTGGSAGELFF. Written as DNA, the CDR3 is TGCGCCAGCAGCCAGTCATCCGGGACAGGGGGTAGCGCCGGGGAGCTGTTTTTT. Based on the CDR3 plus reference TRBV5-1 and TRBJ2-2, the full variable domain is KAGVTQTPRYLIKTRGQQVTLSCSPISGHRSVSWYQQTPGQGLQFLFEYFSETQRNKGNFPGRFSGRQFSNSRSEMNVSTLELGDSALYLCASSQSSGTGGSAGELFFGEGSRLTVL.